The 28 T cell receptor beta chains below come from one sample, sequenced in a study of T cell repertoires in cytomegalovirus infection. One entry per CDR3 protein, called by TCRdb with MiXCR from the reads. This sample yields 150,000 to 200,000 distinct CDR3 sequences, of which around an eighth are seen a single time; 25% to 30% belongs to the top ten. Sequencing used PBMCs. The source of these receptors is a human donor in good health (CMV status not recorded). Some clones in this sample may be carry-over from other donors' samples.

The sample holds many counts of this clonotype. The chain uses TRBV19 and TRBJ1-1; 7 nucleotides line up with TRBD1. CDR1 is LNHDA and CDR2 is SQIVND in the germline V gene (reference sequence). This CDR3 spans 17 amino acids. V was pared by 1 base and J by 4 bases, with 12 bases of the junction left unmatched. The CDR3 sequence is CASSIAGRGIATTEAFF. The CDR3 DNA sequence: TGTGCCAGTAGTATAGCTGGCAGGGGGATTGCTACCACTGAAGCTTTCTTT.

This clonotype was counted between two and nine times. The chain recombines TRBV23-1 with TRBJ1-4; D not certain. TRBV23-1 qualifies as an ORF whose function is uncertain. V was cut by 6 bases and J by 3 bases, with 11 bases left in between. The CDR3 spans 14 residues. Here the CDR3 reads CASRGASPNEKLFF. The CDR3 coding sequence is TGCGCCAGCAGAGGCGCGTCGCCTAATGAAAAACTGTTTTTT.

V is TRBV12-3 or TRBV12-4 and J is TRBJ1-5, with D perhaps TRBD1 (6 bases). Trimming removed 6 bases at V and 2 bases at J, with 11 bases between. This CDR3 is built from 14 residues. This CDR3 is CASSRDIGNQPQHF. CDR3 coding DNA: TGTGCCAGCAGCCGGGACATTGGCAATCAGCCCCAGCATTTT.

J is TRBJ2-2 and V is TRBV5-4; 9 bases agree with TRBD2. Trimming cost V 0 bases and J 6 bases; bases outside gene matches: 12. The CDR3 contains 18 residues. Germline CDR1 SGHNT, CDR2 YYREEE (reference sequence). CDR3 sequence reads: CASSLGGRGLVGAGELFF. The CDR3 DNA follows: TGTGCCAGCAGCTTGGGCGGGAGGGGGCTTGTCGGTGCCGGGGAGCTGTTTTTT.

V usage is TRBV29-1 and J usage is TRBJ1-1; 9 nucleotides match TRBD1. CDR3 size: 14 residues. The junction had 7 bases not matched to a gene; V was cut back by 5 bases and J by 3 bases. The germline V gene has CDR1 SQVTM and CDR2 ANQGSEA. The CDR3 nucleotides read TGCAGCGTTTACTACAGGGGGCGTGACACTGAAGCTTTCTTT. Protein product: CSVYYRGRDTEAFF.

This clonotype was recorded at least ten times. The V and J genes are TRBV7-6 and TRBJ2-7; D ambiguous. The CDR3 is 15 amino acids. CDR1 SGHVS and CDR2 FNYEAQ come from the germline V gene. Between the trimmed V and J ends, which lost 5 bases and 0 bases, there was a span of 14 bases. In nucleotides, the CDR3 is TGTGCCAGCAGCCCCGGCCGTCCCAGCTCCTACGAGCAGTACTTC. Its translation is CASSPGRPSSYEQYF.

This clonotype appeared many times. This chain links TRBV28 with TRBJ2-7; D is possibly TRBD2 (7 bases). Germline CDR1 reads MDHEN; CDR2 reads SYDVKM. There are 17 residues in the CDR3. Trimming shortened V by 3 bases and J by 4 bases, and 22 bases separated the two germline ends. The CDR3 spells CASSFSLIRTRGYEQYF. The CDR3 DNA reads as TGTGCCAGCAGTTTCTCTCTGATCCGGACTAGGGGGTACGAGCAGTACTTC.

This clonotype has at least ten counts. The CDR3 region has the DNA TGTGCCAGCAGCTACTCAACATATAACTATGGCTACACCTTC. Residues: CASSYSTYNYGYTF. The gene calls are TRBV7-2 and TRBJ1-2, with D uncertain. The ends were cut back, 4 bases at V and 1 base at J, with 10 bases in the middle. CDR1 SGHTA and CDR2 FQGNSA come from the germline V gene. This CDR3 region has 14 residues.

This clonotype was observed at least ten times. V is TRBV6-5 and J is TRBJ2-7; D may correspond to TRBD1 or TRBD2 (5 bases each). V shed 6 bases and J shed 2 bases, with 8 bases lying between them. Germline V CDR1 and CDR2: MNHEY, SVGAGI. There are 12 residues in the CDR3. The chain's CDR3 is CASRPGPYEQYF. The CDR3 bases are TGTGCCAGCAGACCGGGGCCCTACGAGCAGTACTTC.

The genes are TRBV27 and TRBJ2-1; TRBD2 aligns across 9 bases. The CDR3 contains 15 residues. Looked up from germline, CDR1 is MNHEY and CDR2 is SMNVEV (reference sequence). V dropped 6 bases and J dropped 8; count of bases not matched to a gene: 11. The CDR3 sequence: CASSLPAGGLHEQFF. The CDR3 nucleotides are TGTGCCAGCAGCCTTCCCGCGGGGGGGCTCCATGAGCAGTTCTTC.

This clonotype was counted many times. A junction boundary mismatches the germline segment, possibly from a read error. The CDR3 DNA reads as TGTGCCAGCAGCACGTCCGGGGTCTTCCACTTC. Protein: CASSTSGVFHF. The chain is built from TRBV7-9 and TRBJ2-7; TRBD2 is a possible D gene (5 bases). The germline V gene has CDR1 SEHNR and CDR2 FQNEAQ (reference sequence). CDR3 length equals 11 residues.

This clonotype was observed at least ten times. The rearrangement joins TRBV7-9 to TRBJ2-5, with 8 bases identical to TRBD2. This CDR3 has 14 amino acids. Germline lookup yields CDR1 SEHNR and CDR2 FQNEAQ (reference sequence). The J segment lost 5 bases and the V segment lost 5 bases, leaving 7 bases of the junction unmatched. CDR3 bases: TGTGCCAGCAGCCCGAGCGGGGGTGGCGAGACCCAGTACTTC. Its protein product is CASSPSGGGETQYF.

This clonotype was observed many times. This CDR3 reads CASTRESGYEQYF. CDR3 bases: TGTGCCAGCACCAGGGAGTCGGGCTACGAGCAGTACTTC. The chain recombines TRBV7-2 with TRBJ2-7, with D tentatively TRBD1 or TRBD2 (5 bases each). Looked up from germline, CDR1 is SGHTA and CDR2 is FQGNSA. This CDR3 has 13 residues. Trimming took off 7 bases at V and 3 bases at J, with 13 bases between the two ends.

This chain connects TRBV19 to TRBJ1-5; D possibly corresponds to TRBD1 (5 bases). The length of the CDR3 is 14 residues. The germline CDR1 and CDR2 sequences are LNHDA and SQIVND (reference sequence). Trimming removed 3 bases from V and 1 base from J, with 7 bases in between. The CDR3 nucleotides are TGTGCCAGTAGTATTGGGGACAGCAATCAGCCCCAGCATTTT. Translation: CASSIGDSNQPQHF. Variable domain in full (rest from reference TRBV19 and TRBJ1-5): DGGITQSPKYLFRKEGQNVTLSCEQNLNHDAMYWYRQDPGQGLRLIYYSQIVNDFQKGDIAEGYSVSREKKESFPLTVTSAQKNPTAFYLCASSIGDSNQPQHFGDGTRLSIL.

The V call is TRBV7-9, the J call TRBJ2-5, with D possibly being TRBD1 (5 bases). Trimming shortened V by 3 bases and J by 2 bases, and 10 bases separated the two germline ends. Germline CDR1 reads SEHNR; CDR2 reads FQNEAQ (reference sequence). CDR3 length: 14 amino acids. CDR3 coding DNA: TGTGCCAGCAGCTTTCTAGGGGCTCAAGAGACCCAGTACTTC. It codes for CASSFLGAQETQYF.

V gene TRBV4-3 combines with J gene TRBJ2-1; no reliable D call. The CDR3 loop spans 13 amino acids. V lost 0 bases, J lost 8 bases, and 8 bases lay in between. Germline V lookup: CDR1 LGHNA, CDR2 YSLEER. The CDR3 here is CASSQDRPHEQFF. The CDR3 coding sequence is TGCGCCAGCAGCCAAGATAGGCCCCATGAGCAGTTCTTC.

This clonotype was observed a handful of times. The chain links TRBV15 to TRBJ2-2; either TRBD1 or TRBD2 may supply D (5 bases each). The CDR3 sequence is 13 residues long. Trimming cost V 3 bases and J 3 bases, with 5 bases left between them. The germline CDR1 and CDR2 sequences are LNHNV and YYDKDF (reference sequence). The CDR3: CATSRGDTGELFF. The CDR3, as DNA: TGTGCCACCAGCAGGGGGGACACCGGGGAGCTGTTTTTT.

This clonotype was seen only once. The chain combines TRBV3-1 with TRBJ2-7; the D gene could be TRBD1 or TRBD2 (5 bases each). V dropped 8 bases and J dropped 4 bases, with 18 bases sitting between them. The CDR3 loop spans 14 amino acids. CDR1 is LGHDT and CDR2 is YNNKEL in the germline V gene (reference sequence). For the CDR3, the DNA is TGTGCCAGCCGACCGGGGCAGGGAGCGTACGAGCAGTACTTC. This codes for CASRPGQGAYEQYF.

This clonotype was counted many times. The chain carries TRBV7-8 and TRBJ1-5, with 8 positions matching TRBD1. The J segment lost 4 bases and the V segment lost 4 bases, leaving 12 bases of the junction unmatched. The CDR3 contains 17 residues. Germline V CDR1 and CDR2: SGHVS, FQNEAQ. In DNA form, the CDR3 reads TGTGCCAGCAGCTCAGAACTTGGGACAGGCTCAAATCAGCCCCAGCATTTT. Translated: CASSSELGTGSNQPQHF.

In this sample, this clonotype turned up many times. The chain combines TRBV7-9 with TRBJ2-7; D is perhaps TRBD1 (6 bases). The CDR3 has 16 amino acids. The germline V gene encodes CDR1 SEHNR and CDR2 FQNEAQ (reference sequence). Trimming stripped 3 bases from V and 3 bases from J, with 18 bases between. The CDR3 nucleotides read TGTGCCAGCAGCTTTCCCACCGGGACAACTAGCTACGAGCAGTACTTC. The encoded protein is CASSFPTGTTSYEQYF. Full variable domain (rest looked up from reference TRBV7-9 and TRBJ2-7): DTGVSQNPRHKITKRGQNVTFRCDPISEHNRLYWYRQTLGQGPEFLTYFQNEAQLEKSRLLSDRFSAERPKGSFSTLEIQRTEQGDSAMYLCASSFPTGTTSYEQYFGPGTRLTVT.

This chain joins TRBV28 and TRBJ1-3; D call uncertain. Germline assignment: CDR1 MDHEN and CDR2 SYDVKM. V was cut by 2 bases and J by 2 bases, with 10 bases left in between. The CDR3 is made up of 15 amino acids. CDR3 residues: CASSLRRVTGNTIYF. The CDR3 region has the DNA TGTGCCAGCAGTTTAAGGAGGGTGACTGGAAACACCATATATTTT.

This clonotype has just a few counts. This chain uses TRBV20-1 with TRBJ1-6; 9 bases are a match to TRBD1. The CDR3 is 13 amino acids. Germline trimming cut 5 bases from V and 8 bases from J; bases unmatched to any gene: 4. Germline V gene data show CDR1 as DFQATT and CDR2 as SNEGSKA (reference sequence). CDR3 sequence (DNA): TGCAGTGCTGTACAGGGGGCTGATTCACCCCTCCACTTT. Its translation is CSAVQGADSPLHF.

The chain is built from TRBV6-2 or TRBV6-3 and TRBJ2-2; 7 bases are a match to TRBD1. V shed 7 bases and J 0 bases; nucleotides not matched to a gene: 5. This CDR3 has 15 residues. Per germline, CDR1 MNHEY and CDR2 SVGEGT. As DNA, the CDR3 is TGTGCCAGCACTGGACAGGCCTCGAACACCGGGGAGCTGTTTTTT. This encodes CASTGQASNTGELFF.

This clonotype has ten or more counts. The chain carries TRBV12-3 or TRBV12-4 and TRBJ1-5; 10 nucleotides agree with TRBD1. The junction had 0 bases not matched to a gene; V was cut back by 1 base and J by 3 bases. The CDR3 has 15 residues. The CDR3 nucleotides are TGTGCCAGCAGTTTAGGACAGGGGGCCAATCAGCCCCAGCATTTT. The encoded protein is CASSLGQGANQPQHF.

This clonotype was found a few times. The J gene is TRBJ1-1, the V gene TRBV5-4; TRBD1 matches 9 bases. Germline V gives CDR1 SGHNT, CDR2 YYREEE (reference sequence). V lost 6 bases and J lost 6; bases outside the gene matches: 9. This CDR3 has 14 amino acids. DNA of the CDR3: TGTGCCAGCACCTTCGGACAGGGGAGGCCTGAAGCTTTCTTT. The encoded protein is CASTFGQGRPEAFF.

The chain links TRBV2 to TRBJ1-1; possible D gene TRBD1, 6 bases. V was cut by 7 bases and J by 0 bases, with 12 bases left in between. Germline V gene data show CDR1 as SNHLY and CDR2 as FYNNEI. The CDR3 covers 14 residues. The CDR3 is CASTGEIMNTEAFF. CDR3 nucleotides: TGTGCCAGCACAGGGGAGATTATGAACACTGAAGCTTTCTTT.

There are many counts of this clonotype. The chain recombines TRBV15 with TRBJ1-5; no clear D gene. The germline CDR1 and CDR2 sequences are LNHNV and YYDKDF (reference sequence). Deletions cut 2 bases from V and 5 bases from J, with 16 bases between. The CDR3 is made up of 16 amino acids. This CDR3 is CATSRNERDGDQPQHF. In nucleotides, the CDR3 is TGTGCCACCAGCAGAAATGAAAGGGATGGAGATCAGCCCCAGCATTTT.

This clonotype showed up many times. The chain links TRBV7-2 to TRBJ1-6; perhaps TRBD1 as D (5 bases). Trimming removed 3 bases from V and 5 bases from J, with 23 bases in between. This CDR3 has 19 amino acids. Germline V CDR1 and CDR2: SGHTA, FQGNSA. The CDR3 sequence: CASSLRRGFGSVNNSPLHF. The CDR3 bases are TGTGCCAGCAGCTTGAGGAGGGGATTCGGGTCAGTCAATAATTCACCCCTCCACTTT.